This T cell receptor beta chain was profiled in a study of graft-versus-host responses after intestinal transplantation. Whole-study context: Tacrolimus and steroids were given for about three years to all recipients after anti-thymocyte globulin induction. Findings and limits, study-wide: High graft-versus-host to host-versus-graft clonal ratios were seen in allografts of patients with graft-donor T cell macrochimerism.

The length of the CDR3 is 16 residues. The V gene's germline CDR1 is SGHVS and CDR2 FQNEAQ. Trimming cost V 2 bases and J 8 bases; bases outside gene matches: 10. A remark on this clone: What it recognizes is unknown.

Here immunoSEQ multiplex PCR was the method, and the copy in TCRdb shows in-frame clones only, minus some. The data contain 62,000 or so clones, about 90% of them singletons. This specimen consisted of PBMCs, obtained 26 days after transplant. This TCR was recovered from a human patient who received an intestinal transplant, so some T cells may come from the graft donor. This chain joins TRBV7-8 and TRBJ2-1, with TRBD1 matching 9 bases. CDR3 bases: TGTGCCAGCAGCTTAACAGGGGGCGCGGTAATGGATGAGCAGTTCTTC. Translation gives CASSLTGGAVMDEQFF.